One sample yielded the 22 T cell receptor beta chains listed below, sequenced in a study of cytomegalovirus exposure and HLA in healthy donors. Amplification used 60 Vbeta primers and 13 Jbeta primers. Profiling relied on immunoSEQ multiplex PCR, and the TCRdb table lists in-frame clones only, not all of them. The sample yields tens of thousands of clones, approximately 88% seen once. Sequencing was performed on PBMCs. The receptors here all came from a man between 18 and 29 years old in good health and CMV-seronegative.

The rearrangement joins TRBV29-1 to TRBJ2-5; 8 bases match TRBD2. Trimming removed 6 bases from V and 5 bases from J; junction bases left unmatched: 11. Germline V lookup: CDR1 SQVTM, CDR2 ANQGSEA. CDR3 length equals 14 residues. DNA of the CDR3: TGCAGCGTGGGGGTCGCGGGGGGTTCGGAGACCCAGTACTTC. This encodes CSVGVAGGSETQYF.

The rearrangement links TRBV9 to TRBJ1-1, with D possibly TRBD1 on 6 matching bases. V was trimmed by 3 bases and J by 1 base, leaving 10 bases between them. Germline V CDR1 and CDR2: SGDLS, YYNGEE. The CDR3 is 14 amino acids. CDR3 nucleotides: TGTGCCAGCAGCGCAGAGACAGGGAACACTGAAGCTTTCTTT. As protein: CASSAETGNTEAFF. Full variable domain (rest looked up from reference TRBV9 and TRBJ1-1): DSGVTQTPKHLITATGQRVTLRCSPRSGDLSVYWYQQSLDQGLQFLIQYYNGEERAKGNILERFSAQQFPDLHSELNLSSLELGDSALYFCASSAETGNTEAFFGQGTRLTVV.

The chain has TRBV4-1 and TRBJ1-6; D remains ambiguous. V lost 0 bases and J lost 0, with 12 bases in between. CDR1 is MGHRA, CDR2 YSYEKL, per germline. This CDR3 contains 18 residues. The CDR3 reads CASSQDLAGSSYNSPLHF. For the CDR3, the DNA is TGCGCCAGCAGCCAAGATCTAGCCGGCAGCTCCTATAATTCACCCCTCCACTTT.

The rearrangement links TRBV30 to TRBJ2-7, with D possibly TRBD1 on 6 matching bases. Trimming took 5 bases from V and 6 from J, leaving 11 bases between them. The germline gives CDR1 GTSNPN, CDR2 SVGIG (reference sequence). The CDR3 is 11 residues long. In nucleotides, the CDR3 is TGTGCCTGGGACAGGTTTTCCGAGCAGTACTTC. Amino acids: CAWDRFSEQYF.

J is TRBJ1-1 and V is TRBV6-1; D might be TRBD1 (5 bases). The germline gives CDR1 MNHNS, CDR2 SASEGT. V was clipped by 6 bases and J by 1 base, with 12 bases between them. This CDR3 region has 14 residues. Here the CDR3 reads CASSEDMGNTEAFF. DNA for the CDR3: TGTGCCAGCAGCGAGGACATGGGGAACACTGAAGCTTTCTTT.

V usage is TRBV5-4 and J usage is TRBJ2-7; 9 positions agree with TRBD1. The CDR3 is made up of 14 amino acids. Germline CDR1 and CDR2: SGHNT and YYREEE (reference sequence). V lost 4 bases to trimming and J lost 2 bases; unmatched junction nucleotides: 4. DNA for the CDR3: TGTGCCAGCAGCCTCCGGGACAGGGCCTACGAGCAGTACTTC. It is translated as CASSLRDRAYEQYF.

The genes are TRBV28 and TRBJ2-1, with 13 bases fitting TRBD2. J lost 4 bases, V lost 6 bases, and 12 bases had no gene match. CDR3 size: 18 residues. Germline loops: CDR1 MDHEN, CDR2 SYDVKM. The CDR3 DNA sequence: TGTGCCAGCAGCACTTCGGGACTAGCGGGAATAAAATACAATGAGCAGTTCTTC. Its translation: CASSTSGLAGIKYNEQFF.

This clone was seen a single time. CDR3 amino acids: CASSERTGGAPNEKLFF. In nucleotides, the CDR3 is TGTGCCAGCAGCGAAAGGACAGGGGGCGCGCCTAATGAAAAACTGTTTTTT. The genes are TRBV5-4 and TRBJ1-4, with 11 bases fitting TRBD1. Losses at the gene ends were 4 bases for V and 3 bases for J; bases not matched to a gene: 8. The germline V gene encodes CDR1 SGHNT and CDR2 YYREEE (reference sequence). CDR3 size: 17 residues.

This clone was seen more than once but under ten times. This chain connects TRBV2 to TRBJ2-7; 16 bases match TRBD2. The CDR3 covers 20 residues. CDR1 is SNHLY and CDR2 is FYNNEI in the germline V gene. V lost 6 bases and J lost 5; bases outside the gene matches: 19. This chain's CDR3 is CASSPTATKGLAGGRNEQYF. The CDR3 DNA follows: TGTGCCAGCAGCCCAACGGCGACGAAGGGACTAGCGGGAGGGCGAAACGAGCAGTACTTC.

This chain uses TRBV19 with TRBJ2-7; D perhaps matches TRBD1 (5 bases). The CDR3 length is 14 residues. Germline assignment: CDR1 LNHDA and CDR2 SQIVND (reference sequence). V shed 2 bases and J shed 5 bases, with 13 bases lying between them. DNA of the CDR3: TGTGCCAGTAGTATATCTAATCAGGGAAACGAGCAGTACTTC. Translation: CASSISNQGNEQYF. The whole variable domain, remainder taken from reference TRBV19 and TRBJ2-7, is DGGITQSPKYLFRKEGQNVTLSCEQNLNHDAMYWYRQDPGQGLRLIYYSQIVNDFQKGDIAEGYSVSREKKESFPLTVTSAQKNPTAFYLCASSISNQGNEQYFGPGTRLTVT.

The chain is built from TRBV7-2 and TRBJ1-1; possibly TRBD1 for D (5 bases). The CDR3 spans 14 residues. The germline gives CDR1 SGHTA, CDR2 FQGNSA. V lost 1 base, J lost 10 bases, and 16 bases lay in between. The chain's CDR3 is CASSLGGGSGRAFF. The CDR3 DNA reads TGTGCCAGCAGCTTAGGGGGGGGGTCGGGGAGAGCTTTCTTT.

The rearrangement links TRBV7-6 to TRBJ2-3, with 12 bases aligning to TRBD2. Germline CDR1 reads SGHVS; CDR2 reads FNYEAQ. CDR3 length equals 16 residues. V lost 2 bases to trimming and J lost 4 bases; unmatched junction nucleotides: 4. This chain's CDR3 is CASSLSLAGGADTQYF. CDR3 nucleotides: TGTGCCAGCAGCTTATCACTAGCGGGGGGAGCAGATACGCAGTATTTT.

V usage is TRBV30 and J usage is TRBJ2-1, with 14 bases aligning to TRBD2. The CDR3 consists of 17 residues. V gave up 0 bases and J gave up 9 bases; unmatched junction bases: 10. Germline CDR1 GTSNPN, CDR2 SVGIG (reference sequence). CDR3 DNA sequence: TGTGCCTGGAGTGTAGCCCTACGACTAGCGGGAGGGGCTGAGCAGTTCTTC. This sequence encodes CAWSVALRLAGGAEQFF.

V is TRBV4-1 and J is TRBJ2-1, with 8 bases lining up with TRBD2. CDR1 and CDR2 from the germline V gene are MGHRA and YSYEKL. With V trimmed by 0 bases and J by 12 bases, 16 bases remained unmatched. CDR3 length: 17 amino acids. CDR3 amino acids: CASSQDPPGGSISGQFF. The CDR3 bases are TGCGCCAGCAGCCAAGATCCCCCGGGGGGGAGCATTAGTGGGCAGTTCTTC.

V gene TRBV14 combines with J gene TRBJ1-6; 8 bases match TRBD1. Unmatched junction bases numbered 3, after V lost 4 bases and J lost 7 bases. The CDR3 runs 14 residues. Looked up from germline, CDR1 is SGHDN and CDR2 is FVKESK. The CDR3 reads CASSLRQGNSPLHF. DNA of the CDR3: TGTGCCAGCAGCCTCCGACAGGGGAATTCACCCCTCCACTTT.

The V gene is TRBV5-1, the J gene TRBJ2-3; weak D call: TRBD2 (5 bases). The CDR3 runs to 14 residues. Germline V gives CDR1 SGHRS, CDR2 YFSETQ. V lost 4 bases to trimming and J lost 2 bases, with 11 bases between them. In nucleotides, the CDR3 is TGCGCCAGCAGCGTGACTACCCCCACAGATACGCAGTATTTT. It translates to CASSVTTPTDTQYF.

The chain links TRBV11-2 to TRBJ2-7; TRBD1 agrees at 8 bases. From germline, CDR1 is SGHAT and CDR2 FQNNGV. V was clipped by 8 bases and J by 3 bases; unmatched bases: 3. The CDR3 covers 12 residues. CDR3 DNA: TGTGCCAGCCGGGGACAGGACTACGAGCAGTACTTC. Translation: CASRGQDYEQYF.

This clone came up a few times. The V call is TRBV7-9, the J call TRBJ1-1, with 7 bases identical to TRBD1. The germline V gene encodes CDR1 SEHNR and CDR2 FQNEAQ (reference sequence). This CDR3 comprises 15 residues. The trim removed 3 bases at V and 6 bases at J, leaving 10 bases unmatched. As DNA, the CDR3 is TGTGCCAGCAGCTTGATCGGGACAGACTATTCTGAAGCTTTCTTT. Its translation is CASSLIGTDYSEAFF.

This clone was detected only a few times. V and J are TRBV4-1 and TRBJ1-2, with 9 bases aligning to TRBD1. In germline, CDR1 is MGHRA, CDR2 YSYEKL. Trimming took 1 base from V and 3 from J; bases not matched to a gene: 3. CDR3 length: 15 amino acids. This CDR3 is CASSQGDRDHYGYTF. As DNA, the CDR3 is TGCGCCAGCAGCCAAGGGGACAGGGATCACTATGGCTACACCTTC.

This clone was seen a handful of times. The J gene is TRBJ1-5, the V gene TRBV6-5; no reliable D call. The V and J ends lost 0 bases and 5 bases respectively, with 8 bases between them. The germline CDR1 and CDR2 sequences are MNHEY and SVGAGI. This CDR3 is built from 14 residues. CDR3 coding DNA: TGTGCCAGCAGTTACTCACCGGGTGATCAGCCCCAGCATTTT. Encoded protein: CASSYSPGDQPQHF.

This sequence joins TRBV4-2 and TRBJ2-1; no clear D gene. V was shortened by 1 base and J by 4 bases, with 11 bases between the two germline ends. The CDR3 is made up of 15 amino acids. From germline, CDR1 is LGHNA and CDR2 YNFKEQ. The CDR3 reads CASSQGLDRYNEQFF. The CDR3 DNA is TGTGCCAGCAGCCAAGGGCTAGATCGGTACAATGAGCAGTTCTTC.

The table lists this clone with a count of one. The chain employs TRBV5-6 and TRBJ1-5; D is unclear. Germline V gene lookup returns CDR1 SGHDT and CDR2 YYEEEE. Trimming removed 0 bases at V and 4 bases at J, with 8 bases between. The CDR3 contains 14 residues. The CDR3 region is CASSLGAGNQPQHF. The DNA of the CDR3 is TGTGCCAGCAGCTTGGGTGCGGGGAATCAGCCCCAGCATTTT.